The source of this T cell receptor beta chain is a study of vaccination and CD4 T cells after COVID-19. Study details: Participants got two doses of BNT162b2 or mRNA-1273 vaccine.

Findings of the study overall: Spike mono-reactivity marked 304 of 307 vaccine-specific clones in convalescent patients.

This sample's treatment: roughly ten-day PBMC culture with coronavirus spike peptide pools or control peptides (ViraFEST assay). After expanding antigen-specific T cells with peptide pools, ViraFEST sequenced their TCRs. The Oncomine TCR Beta short-read assay was what sequenced the DNA obtained from cultured CD4+ T cells. TCRdb processed the PCR reads anew with MiXCR; each CDR3 protein has one entry. The data contain some 16,000 distinct CDR3 sequences, 75% of them seen just once; the ten biggest clones take up about 9.6%. Regarding this clonotype: Its antigen is as yet unknown.

Sequenced material: CD4+ T cells from blood, cultured in vitro, taken after SARS-CoV-2 vaccination. The clonotype originates from a human donor who received a COVID-19 vaccine.

The CDR3 DNA is TGTGCCAGCAGCCCCTCACCAAGTCGCTATGGCTACACCTTC. Encoded protein: CASSPSPSRYGYTF. The chain carries TRBV5-4 and TRBJ1-2; D unclear. With 4 bases removed from V and 4 bases from J, the gap between germline ends came to 14 bases. This CDR3 has 14 amino acids. Germline V gene data show CDR1 as SGHNT and CDR2 as YYREEE (reference sequence). The full variable domain, in which reference TRBV5-4 and TRBJ1-2 provide the parts outside the CDR3, is ETGVTQSPTHLIKTRGQQVTLRCSSQSGHNTVSWYQQALGQGPQFIFQYYREEENGRGNFPPRFSGLQFPNYSSELNVNALELDDSALYLCASSPSPSRYGYTFGSGTRLTVV.